Listed here are 26 T cell receptor beta chains from one sample, sequenced in a study of blood T cell repertoires in COVID-19. Repertoires were generated with immunoSEQ multiplex PCR, while TCRdb's copy carries only in-frame clones and drops some. The table has about 270,000 clones, around 86% seen once. Sequences were obtained from peripheral blood. The receptors stem from a woman at least 80 years old with COVID-19, enrolled during active disease.

This chain links TRBV7-2 with TRBJ2-3; 7 nucleotides align to TRBD2. With 11 bases clipped from V and 7 bases from J, the junction kept 18 bases outside the gene matches. Germline-derived CDR1 and CDR2 are SGHTA and FQGNSA. The CDR3 runs 15 residues. The DNA for the CDR3 is TGTGCCGGGGTGACTAGCCCATCGGGGGGAAATACGCAGTATTTT. Protein: CAGVTSPSGGNTQYF.

V is TRBV2 and J is TRBJ1-1; D gene ambiguous. The CDR3 consists of 13 residues. The germline V gene has CDR1 SNHLY and CDR2 FYNNEI. Trimming pared 2 bases from V and 2 bases from J, leaving 6 bases between. In DNA, the CDR3 is TGTGCCAGCAGTGAATCGGTCAACACTGAAGCTTTCTTT. It yields the protein CASSESVNTEAFF.

This clone occurred once. This chain links TRBV5-4 with TRBJ2-2; 7 bases are a match to TRBD2. The CDR3 totals 13 residues. In germline, CDR1 is SGHNT, CDR2 YYREEE (reference sequence). Germline trimming cut 4 bases from V and 10 bases from J; bases unmatched to any gene: 7. The CDR3 DNA reads as TGTGCCAGCAGCAGGGGAGGGAAAGAGGAGCTGTTTTTT. Encoded protein: CASSRGGKEELFF.

V and J are TRBV2 and TRBJ2-7; 9 positions match TRBD1. Trimming removed 4 bases from V and 5 bases from J; junction bases left unmatched: 3. The CDR3 is 13 residues long. From germline, CDR1 is SNHLY and CDR2 FYNNEI. CDR3 coding DNA: TGTGCCAGCAGTGGACAGGGGGGACACGAGCAGTACGTC. Translating gives CASSGQGGHEQYV.

This rearrangement joins TRBV18 to TRBJ2-5; 8 positions agree with TRBD1. The CDR3 consists of 15 residues. After removal of 3 bases from V and 2 bases from J, the junction contained 5 bases not matched to a gene. Germline loops: CDR1 KGHSH, CDR2 LQKENI. The CDR3 DNA is TGTGCCAGCTCACCGGGGACAGGTTATCAAGAGACCCAGTACTTC. Translated, it gives CASSPGTGYQETQYF.

The chain joins TRBV5-1 to TRBJ2-2, with a tentative D call TRBD1 (5 bases). Trimming stripped 3 bases from V and 6 bases from J, with 9 bases between. This CDR3 spans 13 amino acids. Germline-derived CDR1 and CDR2 are SGHRS and YFSETQ. CDR3: CASSSSGSGELFF. Here the CDR3 DNA reads TGCGCCAGCAGCTCATCAGGGTCCGGGGAGCTGTTTTTT.

V is TRBV11-2 and J is TRBJ2-2; TRBD2 matches 7 bases. The V gene end was trimmed by 4 bases and the J gene end by 3 bases; junction bases not matched to a gene: 11. This CDR3 spans 17 amino acids. Germline CDR1 and CDR2: SGHAT and FQNNGV. The CDR3 loop reads CASSWALGLGDTGELFF. The CDR3 coding sequence is TGTGCCAGCAGCTGGGCATTAGGACTAGGGGACACCGGGGAGCTGTTTTTT.

The chain has TRBV5-1 and TRBJ1-2; perhaps TRBD1 as D (6 bases). The length of the CDR3 is 17 residues. Between the trimmed V and J ends, which lost 2 bases and 8 bases, there was a span of 25 bases. CDR1 is SGHRS, CDR2 YFSETQ, per germline. The CDR3, as DNA: TGCGCCAGCAGCTTAGTAAAATATACGGGGGGCGCGAAAGGCTACACCTTC. Amino acid sequence: CASSLVKYTGGAKGYTF.

The rearrangement links TRBV7-2 to TRBJ1-3; maybe TRBD1 (6 bases). CDR1 is SGHTA, CDR2 FQGNSA, per germline. This CDR3 comprises 16 residues. Trimming stripped 5 bases from V and 2 bases from J, with 16 bases between. The DNA of the CDR3 is TGTGCCAGCAGCCCGCAGGGGCCCCTGGCTGGAAACACCATATATTTT. Amino acid sequence: CASSPQGPLAGNTIYF. The full variable domain, completed using reference TRBV7-2 and TRBJ1-3, is GAGVSQSPSNKVTEKGKDVELRCDPISGHTALYWYRQSLGQGLEFLIYFQGNSAPDKSGLPSDRFSAERTGGSVSTLTIQRTQQEDSAVYLCASSPQGPLAGNTIYFGEGSWLTVV.

The chain recombines TRBV5-1 with TRBJ1-1; D call uncertain. CDR1 SGHRS and CDR2 YFSETQ come from the germline V gene. The ends were cut back, 0 bases at V and 0 bases at J, with 9 bases in the middle. The CDR3 runs to 15 residues. CDR3 protein: CASSLGQQMNTEAFF. CDR3 nucleotide sequence: TGCGCCAGCAGCTTGGGGCAACAAATGAACACTGAAGCTTTCTTT.

The CDR3: CASSHPPGQGPGELFF. The CDR3 DNA reads TGTGCCAGCAGCCACCCTCCGGGACAGGGGCCCGGGGAGCTGTTTTTT. The chain has TRBV14 and TRBJ2-2; 10 bases are a match to TRBD1. The CDR3 consists of 16 residues. CDR1 is SGHDN, CDR2 FVKESK, per germline. The V segment lost 3 bases and the J segment 6 bases; nucleotides outside the gene matches: 7.

V and J are TRBV7-9 and TRBJ1-4, with D unresolved. The V end lost 1 base, the J end lost 8 bases, and 11 bases lay between the germline ends. Germline CDR1 reads SEHNR; CDR2 reads FQNEAQ (reference sequence). The CDR3 has 14 residues. For the CDR3, the DNA is TGTGCCAGCAGCTTAGTCGCCACGGTAGAAAAACTGTTTTTT. Encoded protein: CASSLVATVEKLFF.

The chain recombines TRBV28 with TRBJ1-4; 10 nucleotides agree with TRBD1. In germline, CDR1 is MDHEN, CDR2 SYDVKM. Unmatched junction bases numbered 2, after V lost 3 bases and J lost 4 bases. This CDR3 has 15 residues. The CDR3 protein is CASSFGDRGNEKLFF. The CDR3 DNA reads TGTGCCAGCAGTTTCGGGGACAGGGGTAATGAAAAACTGTTTTTT.

This clone was recorded once. The chain couples TRBV18 to TRBJ1-3, with 8 bases matching TRBD1. The CDR3 has 16 amino acids. V shed 2 bases and J 0 bases; nucleotides not matched to a gene: 3. Germline-derived CDR1 and CDR2 are KGHSH and LQKENI. This chain's CDR3 is CASSPGTGSSGNTIYF. The CDR3 bases are TGTGCCAGCTCACCAGGGACAGGCAGCTCTGGAAACACCATATATTTT. Looking up the rest from reference TRBV18 and TRBJ1-3 gives the full variable domain: NAGVMQNPRHLVRRRGQEARLRCSPMKGHSHVYWYRQLPEEGLKFMVYLQKENIIDESGMPKERFSAEFPKEGPSILRIQQVVRGDSAAYFCASSPGTGSSGNTIYFGEGSWLTVV.

This clone was recorded once. The rearrangement uses TRBV30 and TRBJ1-2, with D tentatively TRBD1 (6 bases). CDR1 and CDR2 (germline): GTSNPN, SVGIG (reference sequence). The CDR3 runs 13 residues. V dropped 5 bases and J dropped 8 bases, with 18 bases sitting between them. DNA for the CDR3: TGTGCCTGGCACGCTCTTCAGGGGAGAGGCTACACCTTC. Protein: CAWHALQGRGYTF.

This clone was recorded once. The chain links TRBV15 to TRBJ2-3; D perhaps matches TRBD2 (5 bases). This CDR3 has 14 amino acids. The germline V and J ends were trimmed by 3 bases and 9 bases, with 16 bases remaining between them. The V gene's germline CDR1 is LNHNV and CDR2 YYDKDF (reference sequence). The CDR3 DNA reads TGTGCCACCAGCAGGGCCCTGGACTTTATAACGCAGTATTTT. This gives the protein CATSRALDFITQYF.

The chain has TRBV10-3 and TRBJ1-4; D perhaps matches TRBD1 (6 bases). V was clipped by 3 bases and J by 4 bases, with 18 bases between them. CDR3 length: 17 amino acids. Germline V lookup: CDR1 ENHRY, CDR2 SYGVKD. The DNA of the CDR3 is TGTGCCATCAGTGAATTGGGTCAGGGGCCTTATAATGAAAAACTGTTTTTT. Translating gives CAISELGQGPYNEKLFF.

The V gene is TRBV28, the J gene TRBJ1-1, with 7 bases fitting TRBD1. Per germline, CDR1 MDHEN and CDR2 SYDVKM. With 6 bases clipped from V and 3 bases from J, the junction kept 16 bases outside the gene matches. This CDR3 is built from 17 residues. The CDR3 region has the DNA TGTGCCAGCAGGGAGTACAGGGGCCCTGGCGGGGACACTGAAGCTTTCTTT. Its translation is CASREYRGPGGDTEAFF.

As to this clone: The junction departs from the called germline gene at one end, perhaps through a read error. This chain joins TRBV7-7 and TRBJ1-5; the match to TRBD1 covers 9 bases. Germline values: CDR1 SSHAT, CDR2 FNYEAQ (reference sequence). The CDR3 contains 18 residues. The CDR3 is CASSLVLTQDRGDGPQHF. In DNA form, the CDR3 reads TGTGCTAGCAGCTTAGTGCTCACTCAGGACAGGGGCGACGGGCCCCAGCATTTT.

The chain couples TRBV5-4 to TRBJ2-3; TRBD1 agrees at 9 bases. This CDR3 contains 14 residues. Trimming removed 3 bases from V and 8 bases from J; junction bases left unmatched: 7. Germline V CDR1 and CDR2: SGHNT, YYREEE (reference sequence). CDR3 residues: CASSWDRVDGTQYF. The CDR3 DNA sequence: TGTGCCAGCAGCTGGGACAGGGTCGATGGTACGCAGTATTTT.

The chain recombines TRBV9 with TRBJ2-1; 10 positions match TRBD2. The CDR3 is 16 amino acids. Germline assignment: CDR1 SGDLS and CDR2 YYNGEE. The V gene end was trimmed by 2 bases and the J gene end by 8 bases; junction bases not matched to a gene: 10. DNA for the CDR3: TGTGCCAGCAGCGTTCTGGGAGCGGGGGGGCCCTATGAGCAGTTCTTC. Translating gives CASSVLGAGGPYEQFF.

The chain recombines TRBV7-2 with TRBJ2-5, with TRBD2 as a possible D gene (6 bases). Trimming cost V 5 bases and J 5 bases, with 15 bases left between them. Germline lookup yields CDR1 SGHTA and CDR2 FQGNSA. The length of the CDR3 is 14 residues. CDR3 sequence: CASSRPGRGETQYF. CDR3 nucleotides: TGTGCCAGCAGCCGGCCGGGGCGGGGTGAGACCCAGTACTTC.

The chain has TRBV18 and TRBJ1-4; D is unresolved. CDR1 and CDR2 (germline): KGHSH, LQKENI. This CDR3 has 18 amino acids. V was pared by 0 bases and J by 3 bases, with 17 bases between. CDR3 in amino acids: CASSPPPPTGRPNEKLFF. CDR3 DNA sequence: TGTGCCAGCTCACCACCCCCCCCTACGGGAAGGCCTAATGAAAAACTGTTTTTT.

This clone showed up just once. The rearrangement joins TRBV13 to TRBJ2-7; 10 positions agree with TRBD1. V lost 2 bases to trimming and J lost 6 bases; unmatched junction nucleotides: 4. Germline-derived CDR1 and CDR2 are PRHDT and FYEKMQ (reference sequence). CDR3 size: 14 residues. In nucleotides, the CDR3 is TGTGCCAGCAGCTTAAGGGACAGGGGCCCCGAGCAGTACTTC. Amino acid sequence: CASSLRDRGPEQYF.

The rearrangement uses TRBV9 and TRBJ1-2; 7 positions agree with TRBD1. CDR1 and CDR2 from the germline V gene are SGDLS and YYNGEE. The ends lost 2 bases at V and 2 bases at J; junction bases unmatched: 9. There are 16 residues in the CDR3. The CDR3 sequence is CASSVSPGQKNYGYTF. The DNA of the CDR3 is TGTGCCAGCAGCGTGAGCCCGGGACAGAAAAACTATGGCTACACCTTC.

The sample holds one count of this clone. CDR3 coding DNA: TGTGCCAGCAGCAAATCGACAGGGCGAGATGGTAATAATGAAAAACTGTTTTTT. Translation: CASSKSTGRDGNNEKLFF. The chain is built from TRBV21-1 and TRBJ1-4; the table's D call TRBD1 went unverified against the DNA. TRBV21-1 is recorded as a pseudogene. The length of the CDR3 is 18 residues.